Listed below are T cell receptor beta chains from one sample, sequenced in a study of regulatory T cells in long-lasting Graves disease. TCRdb redid the calling of the multiplex PCR reads with MiXCR, one entry per CDR3 protein. The sample lists approximately 540,000 distinct CDR3 sequences, 12% occurring once. In addition, the sample was reused for a study of T cells in Graves' hyperthyroidism and ophthalmopathy.

This specimen consisted of peripheral blood mononuclear cells (PBMCs), obtained at new diagnosis, from a patient treated with antithyroid drugs. All receptors derive from a woman under 40 with Graves disease. CDR3s include the opening cysteine and the closing phenylalanine or tryptophan. D genes are given only for firm matches. Clone size, where shown, is once, few, many, or a class for clones that have expanded.

v_gene	j_gene	d_gene	abundance	CDR3aa	CDR3nt
TRBV2	TRBJ2-3	.	many	CASSKLNRQIRTDTQYF	TGTGCCAGCAGTAAACTTAACCGACAGATTCGCACAGATACGCAGTATTTT
TRBV12-3/TRBV12-4	TRBJ2-3	TRBD1	many	CASSLDRGSSTDTQYF	TGTGCCAGCAGTTTAGACAGGGGGTCTAGCACAGATACGCAGTATTTT
TRBV6-2/TRBV6-3	TRBJ2-1	TRBD2	few	CASSYLLAGASREQFF	TGTGCCAGCAGTTACCTACTAGCGGGAGCGTCCCGTGAGCAGTTCTTC
TRBV24-1	TRBJ2-2	TRBD1	.	CATSVGGQGLRELFF	TGTGCCACCAGTGTGGGGGGACAGGGTCTACGGGAGCTGTTTTTT
TRBV20-1	TRBJ2-3	.	few	CSAVGWGTDTQYF	TGCAGTGCTGTCGGGTGGGGCACAGATACGCAGTATTTT
TRBV20-1	TRBJ2-7	.	many	CSARAERPYEQYF	TGCAGTGCTAGAGCAGAACGACCCTACGAGCAGTACTTC
TRBV6-6	TRBJ1-3	.	many	CASSYSGRSGNTIYF	TGTGCCAGCAGTTACTCGGGACGTTCTGGAAACACCATATATTTT
TRBV28	TRBJ2-7	TRBD1	many	CASTPNRGPRGQYF	TGTGCCAGCACCCCAAACAGGGGGCCTAGAGGGCAGTACTTC
TRBV7-9	TRBJ2-7	TRBD2	.	CASSPGLVVLEQYF	TGTGCCAGCAGTCCCGGACTAGTAGTCCTCGAGCAGTACTTC
TRBV19	TRBJ2-1	.	few	CASSIDRGDEQFF	TGTGCCAGTAGTATAGATAGGGGGGATGAGCAGTTCTTC
TRBV12-3/TRBV12-4	TRBJ1-3	.	many	CASSLIKGRTGNTIYF	TGTGCCAGCAGTCTGATTAAGGGACGGACTGGAAACACCATATATTTT
TRBV19	TRBJ1-2	.	many	CASSRPNSNYGYTF	TGTGCCAGTAGTCGACCCAACTCTAACTATGGCTACACCTTC